Listed here are 26 T cell receptor beta chains from one sample, sequenced in a study of T cell repertoires in cytomegalovirus infection. Which antigens these TCRs recognize remains unknown. TCRdb reprocessed the reads via MiXCR and lists one record per CDR3 protein. In the table there are about 280,000 distinct CDR3 sequences, about 20% of which are singletons. The starting material was cultured PBMCs, obtained from culture after CMV antigen stimulation. The receptors stem from a human donor in good health (CMV status not recorded). Some clones in this sample may be carry-over from other donors' samples.

The table lists this clonotype with a few counts. The rearrangement joins TRBV6-2 or TRBV6-3 to TRBJ2-1; 10 bases agree with TRBD2. Germline values: CDR1 MNHEY, CDR2 SVGEGT. This CDR3 is 15 amino acids long. V lost 6 bases and J lost 3; bases outside the gene matches: 5. The CDR3 sequence is CASRILAGDYNEQFF. DNA for the CDR3: TGTGCCAGCAGGATCCTAGCGGGAGACTACAATGAGCAGTTCTTC.

This clonotype has a count of ten or more. CDR3 amino acids: CASRQDRAMNTEAFF. CDR3 coding DNA: TGTGCCAGCAGACAAGACAGGGCAATGAACACTGAAGCTTTCTTT. This sequence joins TRBV12-3 or TRBV12-4 and TRBJ1-1; 7 bases map to TRBD1. V trimming: 6 bases; J trimming: 0 bases; junction bases outside the gene matches: 7. The length of the CDR3 is 15 residues.

This clonotype was seen at least ten times. This chain joins TRBV7-2 and TRBJ2-5; tentative D call: TRBD1 (6 bases). From germline, CDR1 is SGHTA and CDR2 FQGNSA. The V end lost 5 bases, the J end lost 4 bases, and 17 bases lay between the germline ends. The CDR3 extends over 15 amino acids. The CDR3 reads CASSKIRGFRETQYF. Written as DNA, the CDR3 is TGTGCCAGCAGCAAAATCAGGGGTTTCCGAGAGACCCAGTACTTC.

The V call is TRBV12-3 or TRBV12-4, the J call TRBJ1-3; D is undetermined. V dropped 0 bases and J dropped 1 base, with 13 bases sitting between them. CDR3 length equals 17 residues. CDR3 bases: TGTGCCAGCAGTTTAGCGCTAATCGGGCTTTCTGGAAACACCATATATTTT. It yields the protein CASSLALIGLSGNTIYF.

This clonotype was recorded a few times. This chain joins TRBV4-1 and TRBJ2-3; TRBD2 matches 10 bases. Germline trimming cut 2 bases from V and 5 bases from J; bases unmatched to any gene: 4. This CDR3 has 15 amino acids. Germline CDR1 MGHRA, CDR2 YSYEKL. CDR3 protein: CASSQPGLALDTQYF. The CDR3 DNA follows: TGCGCCAGCAGCCAACCGGGACTAGCGCTAGATACGCAGTATTTT.

CDR3 nucleotide sequence: TGTGCCAGCATCTCAGCGGGAGGCATCGGGGAGCTGTTTTTT. Translation gives CASISAGGIGELFF. The chain links TRBV6-2 or TRBV6-3 to TRBJ2-2, with 9 bases identical to TRBD2. Trimming cost V 7 bases and J 7 bases; bases outside gene matches: 7. Germline V lookup: CDR1 MNHEY, CDR2 SVGEGT. The length of the CDR3 is 14 residues.

This clonotype has only a few counts. V and J are TRBV30 and TRBJ2-5; TRBD2 matches 7 bases. Germline V lookup: CDR1 GTSNPN, CDR2 SVGIG (reference sequence). V lost 5 bases to trimming and J lost 1 base; unmatched junction nucleotides: 7. The CDR3 sequence is 14 residues long. The DNA for the CDR3 is TGTGCCTGGGAGGGTGCGGGAGTCCAAGAGACCCAGTACTTC. It translates to CAWEGAGVQETQYF.

This clonotype was found once. The CDR3 loop is CASSLIRQGAWTEAFF. The CDR3 coding sequence is TGTGCCAGCAGCTTAATACGGCAGGGGGCATGGACTGAAGCTTTCTTT. This chain joins TRBV7-3 and TRBJ1-1; 8 bases match TRBD1. Trimming at V came to 1 base and at J to 5 bases, leaving 9 bases not matched to a gene. This CDR3 is 16 amino acids long. Germline assignment: CDR1 SGHTA and CDR2 FQGTGA.

The chain uses TRBV6-5 and TRBJ1-6; the D gene is possibly TRBD1 (6 bases). V was shortened by 8 bases and J by 6 bases, with 14 bases between the two germline ends. The CDR3 loop spans 14 amino acids. Germline V CDR1 and CDR2: MNHEY, SVGAGI. The DNA of the CDR3 is TGTGCCAGCGATTACGGACAGACTAATTCACCCCTCCACTTT. Its translation: CASDYGQTNSPLHF.

This sequence joins TRBV3-1 and TRBJ2-2; a possible D gene is TRBD1 (5 bases). The CDR3 has 14 amino acids. Germline lookup yields CDR1 LGHDT and CDR2 YNNKEL (reference sequence). V lost 8 bases to trimming and J lost 6 bases, with 16 bases between them. The DNA of the CDR3 is TGTGCCAGCTCTTATCAGGGAATCCCCGGGGAGCTGTTTTTT. Encoded protein: CASSYQGIPGELFF.

This clonotype appeared many times. J is TRBJ2-1 and V is TRBV12-3 or TRBV12-4; D is unclear. This CDR3 region has 17 residues. The V end lost 1 base, the J end lost 1 base, and 14 bases lay between the germline ends. In nucleotides, the CDR3 is TGTGCCAGCAGTTTAGATCTTCAGGATCCATCCTACAATGAGCAGTTCTTC. As protein: CASSLDLQDPSYNEQFF.

This chain connects TRBV7-3 to TRBJ2-7, with 8 bases matching TRBD2. The J segment lost 2 bases and the V segment lost 5 bases, leaving 14 bases of the junction unmatched. CDR3 length equals 17 residues. Per germline, CDR1 SGHTA and CDR2 FQGTGA. The CDR3 nucleotides are TGTGCCAGCAGCCCAGACTTACGGCGGGAGGTAACCTACGAGCAGTACTTC. This sequence encodes CASSPDLRREVTYEQYF.

This clonotype has ten or more counts. The rearrangement uses TRBV27 and TRBJ2-1; 11 bases line up with TRBD2. Germline loops: CDR1 MNHEY, CDR2 SMNVEV (reference sequence). With 7 bases clipped from V and 3 bases from J, the junction kept 11 bases outside the gene matches. The CDR3 runs 17 residues. CDR3 coding DNA: TGTGCCAGCAACCCTCTGTCGACTAGCGGGAACTACAATGAGCAGTTCTTC. Protein sequence: CASNPLSTSGNYNEQFF.

This chain uses TRBV6-2 or TRBV6-3 with TRBJ1-5, with TRBD1 identical over 7 bases. This CDR3 is 16 amino acids long. Germline V gene sequence: CDR1 MNHEY, CDR2 SVGEGT. Losses at the gene ends were 6 bases for V and 0 bases for J; bases not matched to a gene: 8. The CDR3 DNA follows: TGTGCCAGCAGCCCCAGGACAGGCACTAGCAATCAGCCCCAGCATTTT. It specifies CASSPRTGTSNQPQHF.

The chain is built from TRBV10-3 and TRBJ1-2; maybe TRBD1 (5 bases). Trimming removed 7 bases from V and 2 bases from J, with 14 bases in between. The germline CDR1 and CDR2 sequences are ENHRY and SYGVKD. The CDR3 runs to 14 residues. CDR3 loop: CAIKSGALNYGYTF. The CDR3 DNA follows: TGTGCCATCAAGAGCGGGGCCCTGAACTATGGCTACACCTTC.

This clonotype was picked up many times. The J gene is TRBJ2-5, the V gene TRBV7-2; D not resolved. V lost 5 bases and J 5 bases, leaving 9 bases between the germline ends. The CDR3 consists of 12 residues. Germline V CDR1 and CDR2: SGHTA, FQGNSA. CDR3 amino acids: CASSPQWETQYF. The CDR3 bases are TGTGCCAGCAGCCCACAATGGGAGACCCAGTACTTC.

This clonotype came up a few times. V is TRBV11-2 and J is TRBJ2-1; no definite D call. This CDR3 comprises 14 residues. From germline, CDR1 is SGHAT and CDR2 FQNNGV. The germline V and J ends were trimmed by 1 base and 8 bases, with 12 bases remaining between them. The CDR3 nucleotides are TGTGCCAGCAGCTTAGTCCCCCGCGGCGATGAGCAGTTCTTC. It translates to CASSLVPRGDEQFF.

The rearrangement links TRBV20-1 to TRBJ1-6, with 8 bases lining up with TRBD1. Germline trimming cut 3 bases from V and 5 bases from J; bases unmatched to any gene: 9. The CDR3 contains 16 residues. The germline CDR1 and CDR2 sequences are DFQATT and SNEGSKA (reference sequence). CDR3 protein: CSARDNRGTNNSPLHF. The CDR3 DNA reads TGCAGTGCTAGGGATAACAGGGGGACCAATAATTCACCCCTCCACTTT.

With regard to this clonotype: Because the CDR3 is missing its conserved closing phenylalanine or tryptophan, this is likely a read error. The chain employs TRBV24-1 and TRBJ1-2, with TRBD1 identical over 8 bases. The CDR3 is 14 residues long. Trimming took 4 bases from V and 3 from J; bases not matched to a gene: 3. Germline CDR1 KGHDR, CDR2 SFDVKD. CDR3 bases: TGTGCCACCAGTGAAGCGGACAGGGACTATGGCTACACCATC. Translating gives CATSEADRDYGYTI.

The chain is built from TRBV5-1 and TRBJ2-7; D may match TRBD1 or TRBD2 (5 bases each). The CDR3 contains 15 residues. CDR1 SGHRS and CDR2 YFSETQ come from the germline V gene. The V and J ends lost 4 bases and 1 base respectively, with 15 bases between them. CDR3 protein: CASSPLPGTSYEQYF. CDR3 sequence (DNA): TGCGCCAGCAGCCCACTCCCCGGGACGTCCTACGAGCAGTACTTC.

The rearrangement uses TRBV28 and TRBJ2-5; D may be TRBD2 (6 bases). Germline CDR1 MDHEN, CDR2 SYDVKM. CDR3 length equals 16 residues. Trimming pared 8 bases from V and 3 bases from J, leaving 22 bases between. The CDR3 sequence is CASSSGQAIAEETQYF. In DNA, the CDR3 is TGTGCCAGCTCCTCCGGGCAGGCCATAGCGGAAGAGACCCAGTACTTC.

This rearrangement joins TRBV4-2 to TRBJ2-3; D ambiguous. V lost 0 bases and J 5 bases, leaving 18 bases between the germline ends. The CDR3 is 17 residues long. CDR1 is LGHNA, CDR2 YNFKEQ, per germline. The CDR3 protein is CASSQDFSAARIDTQYF. CDR3 DNA: TGTGCCAGCAGCCAAGACTTCTCTGCGGCCCGAATAGATACGCAGTATTTT.

V gene TRBV7-9 combines with J gene TRBJ1-2; no definite D call. Looked up from germline, CDR1 is SEHNR and CDR2 is FQNEAQ (reference sequence). V was pared by 5 bases and J by 4 bases, with 8 bases between. This CDR3 comprises 12 residues. This chain's CDR3 is CASSLVSYGYTF. Written as DNA, the CDR3 is TGTGCCAGCAGCCTCGTCAGCTATGGCTACACCTTC. The full variable domain, with the rest looked up from reference TRBV7-9 and TRBJ1-2, is DTGVSQNPRHKITKRGQNVTFRCDPISEHNRLYWYRQTLGQGPEFLTYFQNEAQLEKSRLLSDRFSAERPKGSFSTLEIQRTEQGDSAMYLCASSLVSYGYTFGSGTRLTVV.

The V gene is TRBV19, the J gene TRBJ2-3, with D perhaps given as TRBD1 or TRBD2 (5 bases each). This CDR3 region has 14 residues. Germline V lookup: CDR1 LNHDA, CDR2 SQIVND (reference sequence). V lost 3 bases, J lost 6 bases, and 13 bases lay in between. In nucleotides, the CDR3 is TGTGCCAGTAGTATTATCGGGGCGGTGGATACGCAGTATTTT. This sequence encodes CASSIIGAVDTQYF.

The V gene is TRBV5-1, the J gene TRBJ2-5, with 14 bases aligning to TRBD2. The V gene's germline CDR1 is SGHRS and CDR2 YFSETQ. The junction had 8 bases not matched to a gene; V was cut back by 4 bases and J by 0 bases. This CDR3 spans 18 amino acids. CDR3 coding DNA: TGCGCCAGCAGCACAGGACTAGCGGGAGGCAAGTACCAAGAGACCCAGTACTTC. Translated: CASSTGLAGGKYQETQYF. The full variable domain, its missing parts supplied by reference TRBV5-1 and TRBJ2-5, is KAGVTQTPRYLIKTRGQQVTLSCSPISGHRSVSWYQQTPGQGLQFLFEYFSETQRNKGNFPGRFSGRQFSNSRSEMNVSTLELGDSALYLCASSTGLAGGKYQETQYFGPGTRLLVL.

This clonotype was counted once. The chain joins TRBV6-2 or TRBV6-3 to TRBJ2-1; D is unclear. V was shortened by 0 bases and J by 9 bases, with 12 bases between the two germline ends. This CDR3 comprises 14 residues. Per germline, CDR1 MNHEY and CDR2 SVGEGT. The CDR3 DNA sequence: TGTGCCAGCAGTTACTCAGTCCTAGTTGGTGAGCAGTTCTTC. Its translation: CASSYSVLVGEQFF.